This T cell receptor (beta chain) comes out of a study of cytomegalovirus exposure and HLA in healthy donors. General observations from the study: Confirmation was obtained in vitro that a few CMV-associated chains are specific for CMV antigens.

The PCR ran on 60 Vbeta and 13 Jbeta primers. The protocol was immunoSEQ multiplex PCR, while the TCRdb copy is restricted to in-frame clones and leaves out a portion. This sample carries around 120,000 clones, approximately 80% of them seen once, and the ten largest clones take over 3%. As to this clone: The antigen is unknown.

Germline-derived CDR1 and CDR2 are MNHNS and SASEGT. The CDR3 spans 15 residues. With 7 bases removed from V and 3 bases from J, the gap between germline ends came to 16 bases. This sequence was found in a middle-aged woman in good health and CMV-seronegative. The sample consisted of PBMCs. V usage is TRBV6-1 and J usage is TRBJ1-5; D is perhaps TRBD1 (5 bases). CDR3 nucleotides: TGTGCCAGCATTGGCGGGACCCCCCCCAATCAGCCCCAGCATTTT. Its protein is CASIGGTPPNQPQHF.